This TCR beta chain was obtained from a study of Graves' ophthalmopathy and Graves' hyperthyroidism (dated by TCRdb to the late 2010s). With respect to the entire study: Stable hyperthyroidism was defined as no progression to ophthalmopathy within 18 months of follow-up. An independent validation cohort was composed of roughly 18 hyperthyroidism patients and 17 patients who later progressed from hyperthyroidism to ophthalmopathy. To explore V-J signatures distinguishing ophthalmopathy from hyperthyroidism, a discovery set of 100 patients (more than 40 ophthalmopathy, roughly 56 stable hyperthyroidism) was enrolled. TCR beta repertoire signatures were used to distinguish Graves' ophthalmopathy from Graves' hyperthyroidism and to predict progression to ophthalmopathy. In 6 or 7 hyperthyroidism patients, T-cell repertoires of thyroid tissue and blood were compared. Following sample collection, hyperthyroidism patients were given methimazole at a starting dose of 30 mg daily, and ophthalmopathy patients were given high-dose intravenous methylprednisolone. In total, 120 to 150 blood samples were TCR-sequenced: around 42 ophthalmopathy, some 80 hyperthyroidism and approximately 17 hyperthyroidism-to-ophthalmopathy patients. What the work shows at the level of the full study, not this receptor alone: In validation, the model predicted ophthalmopathy progression with nearly 71% sensitivity and less than 80% specificity; roughly eleven predicted patients were CT-confirmed with GO in a median of about 6.1 months. No statistical method was used to set the sample size in advance, and the investigators knew which group each participant was assigned to. Most of the expanded thyroid clonotypes with a frequency above 0.001 were also detected in blood, and it was suggested that the thyroid immune response may be reflected by blood repertoires. In cross-validation, the 13-signature model distinguished ophthalmopathy from stable hyperthyroidism with just over 85% sensitivity and around 84% specificity, while in the test set the corresponding values were roughly 80% and 75%.

For repertoire sequencing, the TCR beta CDR3 regions were amplified from RNA transcripts. The first round of RT-PCR was done with HTBI primers and the Qiagen OneStep RT-PCR kit, and was followed by a second round of multiplex PCR, then size selection and purification. Libraries were sequenced on an Illumina HiSeq2000 using paired-end 100 bp reads. The original pipeline was this. SOAPnuke was used to process the reads, removing any read that contained adapters or uncalled bases, had a mean Phred below 15, or lacked an exact match to the constant primer or identifier. COPE v1.2.5 was used to merge high-quality paired reads. Clonotypes were defined as unique nucleotide sequences and were aligned to IMGT TRB V, D and J references using MiTCR v1.1. Analysis was restricted to V-J combinations with a frequency above 0.0001, which covered 99% to 99.2% of repertoires. A TCR clonal expansion and chaos score per V-J combination was defined as the ratio of F50 clonal expansion to chaos observed in the TCRdist matrix. Welch's t-statistics and random forest were used to reduce features to about a dozen V-J combinations, which were fed into a naive Bayes classifier. The Morisita-Horn index was used to measure how similar the thyroid and blood repertoires were. TCRdb took the public reads, trimmed them with fastp at Q25, ran MiXCR for clone calling and kept in-frame beta chains. A single entry per CDR3 protein holds the most common genes and DNA from its merged rows. The V and J calls were not made by the authors but by TCRdb's processing. The sample table lists approximately 1.2 million distinct CDR3 sequences, about 36% of them with a count of one. Together, the top ten hold around 10% of the sample.

The CDR3 sequence holds 14 residues, the cysteine and phenylalanine included. The DNA shown is the 42-base CDR3, in frame from base 1. CDR1 and CDR2, looked up from the germline V gene (reference sequence), are SEHNR and FQNEAQ. V is reduced by 1 base and J by 5 bases, leaving a spacing of 11 bases between them. Worth noting for this clonotype: The antigen it binds to is not known. No base-level quality is on record; no much larger clone is a single base apart.

Hyperthyroidism patients were newly diagnosed, were aged 18 to 65 years, and had a disease duration under 2 months. Anyone with other autoimmune diseases, uncontrolled infections, pregnancy or lactation was excluded from the study. Diagnosis was based on clinical symptoms, serum thyroxine, TRAb, thyroid ultrasound and orbital computed tomography. Total RNA was extracted with Trizol reagent and quality-checked on an Agilent 2100 Bioanalyzer. Sequencing input: peripheral blood or thyroid tissue (not recorded which). This chain is built from TRBV7-9 and TRBJ2-5; no D gene can be assigned with confidence. The source of this sequence is an adult man with Graves' hyperthyroidism. The DNA sequence is given as TGTGCCAGCAGCTTAGAAGAGGAGTTGGAGACCCAGTACTTC. Its product reads: CASSLEEELETQYF.